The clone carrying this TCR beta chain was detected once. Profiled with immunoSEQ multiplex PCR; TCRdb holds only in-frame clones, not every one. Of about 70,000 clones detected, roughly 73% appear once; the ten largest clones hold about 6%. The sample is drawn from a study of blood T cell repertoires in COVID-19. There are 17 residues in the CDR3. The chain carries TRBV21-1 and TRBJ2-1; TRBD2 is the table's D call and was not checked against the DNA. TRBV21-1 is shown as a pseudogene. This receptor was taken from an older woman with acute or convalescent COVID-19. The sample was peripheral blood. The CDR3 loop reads CASSKRSGLAQYNEQFF. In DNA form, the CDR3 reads TGTGCCAGCAGCAAAAGGTCCGGACTAGCCCAATACAATGAGCAGTTCTTC.